This TCR beta chain derives from a study of T cell repertoires in cytomegalovirus infection. The length of the CDR3 is 18 residues. Trimming removed 4 bases from V and 0 bases from J, with 21 bases in between. The germline V gene encodes CDR1 MNHEY and CDR2 SVGEGT. TCRdb re-analysed the reads in MiXCR, keeping a single row per CDR3 protein. The data show 400,000 or so distinct CDR3 sequences, about 33% seen once. Study-level results: The cumulative frequency of public TCR beta families identified carriers of CMV plus the relevant HLA. Ex vivo, HLA-C-restricted CMV-specific TCR beta clonotypes prevailed over the rest of the response.

This clonotype was counted a few times. The target antigen is unknown. The chain joins TRBV6-2 or TRBV6-3 to TRBJ1-1, with a tentative D call TRBD1 (5 bases). Specimen: PBMCs. The source is a human donor in good health (CMV status not recorded). Some clones in this sample may be carry-over from other donors' samples. The CDR3 is CASSSPSPTGRLNTEAFF. The CDR3 nucleotides are TGTGCCAGCAGTTCCCCCAGCCCTACAGGCCGTTTGAACACTGAAGCTTTCTTT.